This T cell receptor (beta chain) came from a study of blood T cell repertoires in COVID-19. The wider study: Whether acute or convalescent, the COVID-19 samples came from the United States, Italy and Spain. Sources were T cells, B-cell-depleted T cells, or PBMCs; the material itself was cDNA or gDNA.

In the original processing: Reference gene primer amplification yielded estimated nucleated cell counts. The data were produced by immunoSEQ multiplex PCR, yet TCRdb's version contains in-frame clones alone and is incomplete. That table is the source of V, J and clone size, and D and trimming were worked out from the DNA. This table holds tens of thousands of clones, about 86% found once. CDR3 length equals 11 residues. Looked up from germline, CDR1 is SQVTM and CDR2 is ANQGSEA. V was shortened by 4 bases and J by 4 bases, with 8 bases between the two germline ends. The chain couples TRBV29-1 to TRBJ2-7, with D unresolved. Material: peripheral blood. The TCR originated in a woman in her 70s with acute or convalescent COVID-19. CDR3 bases: TGCAGCGTTGTCCTAGGATACGAGCAGTACTTC. It is translated as CSVVLGYEQYF.